The 26 T cell receptor beta chains in this list originate from one sample, sequenced in a study of blood T cell repertoires in COVID-19. Sequenced by immunoSEQ multiplex PCR; TCRdb stores in-frame clones only, minus some. The data hold some 330,000 clones, with around 87% observed a single time. The sample was PBMCs or T cells enriched from blood (not recorded which). The receptors were sampled from a man in his forties in a cohort exposed to, infected with or recovered from COVID-19 (not recorded which).

The genes are TRBV5-1 and TRBJ1-5; D perhaps matches TRBD1 (5 bases). Germline V CDR1 and CDR2: SGHRS, YFSETQ. V was clipped by 2 bases and J by 4 bases, with 13 bases between them. The CDR3 spans 15 residues. The chain's CDR3 is CASSFQGGRNQPQHF. As DNA, the CDR3 is TGCGCCAGCAGCTTTCAGGGTGGCCGAAATCAGCCCCAGCATTTT.

The rearrangement links TRBV5-8 to TRBJ1-3; D is perhaps TRBD1 (5 bases). The V end was cut by 5 bases, the J end by 0 bases, with 15 bases between. This CDR3 region has 16 residues. From germline, CDR1 is SGHTS and CDR2 YDEGEE. The CDR3 loop is CASSLILTASGNTIYF. CDR3 bases: TGTGCCAGCAGTCTGATATTGACAGCCTCTGGAAACACCATATATTTT.

The chain uses TRBV5-4 and TRBJ1-1; D not certain. Germline V gives CDR1 SGHNT, CDR2 YYREEE (reference sequence). Trimming cost V 0 bases and J 2 bases, with 8 bases left between them. CDR3 length: 14 amino acids. The CDR3 coding sequence is TGTGCCAGCAGCTTGGGGCAATCAAACACTGAAGCTTTCTTT. Translation: CASSLGQSNTEAFF.

The chain uses TRBV19 and TRBJ2-1; 13 positions agree with TRBD2. Germline CDR1 is LNHDA and CDR2 is SQIVND (reference sequence). V shed 10 bases and J 3 bases; nucleotides not matched to a gene: 6. The CDR3 covers 15 residues. CDR3 sequence (DNA): TGTGCCACCGGGACTAGCGGGAAGGTCTACAATGAGCAGTTCTTC. Amino acid sequence: CATGTSGKVYNEQFF. The whole variable domain, filled in from reference TRBV19 and TRBJ2-1, reads DGGITQSPKYLFRKEGQNVTLSCEQNLNHDAMYWYRQDPGQGLRLIYYSQIVNDFQKGDIAEGYSVSREKKESFPLTVTSAQKNPTAFYLCATGTSGKVYNEQFFGPGTRLTVL.

The chain uses TRBV11-2 and TRBJ2-3; 8 bases align to TRBD2. V trimming: 1 base; J trimming: 3 bases; junction bases outside the gene matches: 6. The CDR3 length is 16 residues. CDR1 SGHAT and CDR2 FQNNGV come from the germline V gene. This chain's CDR3 is CASSLVLQRETDTQYF. CDR3 sequence (DNA): TGTGCCAGCAGCTTAGTGCTCCAGCGGGAGACAGATACGCAGTATTTT.

The rearrangement links TRBV9 to TRBJ1-4; TRBD1 aligns across 10 bases. Germline values: CDR1 SGDLS, CDR2 YYNGEE. The trim removed 3 bases at V and 7 bases at J, leaving 6 bases unmatched. There are 15 residues in the CDR3. CDR3 amino acids: CASSARQGAREKLFF. CDR3 DNA: TGTGCCAGCAGCGCCAGACAGGGGGCGCGTGAAAAACTGTTTTTT.

The chain links TRBV5-1 to TRBJ1-5, with 7 bases matching TRBD1. Germline V CDR1 and CDR2: SGHRS, YFSETQ. With 2 bases clipped from V and 2 bases from J, the junction kept 1 base outside the gene matches. The length of the CDR3 is 14 residues. CDR3 residues: CASSFGTGNQPQHF. The DNA of the CDR3 is TGCGCCAGCAGCTTCGGGACAGGCAATCAGCCCCAGCATTTT.

V usage is TRBV2 and J usage is TRBJ1-5; tentative D call: TRBD1 (6 bases). Germline CDR1 is SNHLY and CDR2 is FYNNEI. The CDR3 contains 12 residues. V gave up 6 bases and J gave up 7 bases, with 10 bases separating them. The CDR3, as DNA: TGTGCCAGCAGACCCACAGGGCAGCCCCAGCATTTT. As protein: CASRPTGQPQHF.

This clone has only one observation. The chain carries TRBV6-5 and TRBJ2-7, with TRBD2 matching 8 bases. Germline V gene data show CDR1 as MNHEY and CDR2 as SVGAGI. The ends lost 0 bases at V and 4 bases at J; junction bases unmatched: 5. The CDR3 is 15 residues long. The CDR3 protein is CASSYSSGRSYEQYF. For the CDR3, the DNA is TGTGCCAGCAGTTACTCGAGCGGGAGATCTTACGAGCAGTACTTC.

The CDR3 protein is CASSQSRNTGELFF. The CDR3 bases are TGTGCCAGCAGCCAATCCCGGAACACCGGGGAGCTGTTTTTT. V gene TRBV14 combines with J gene TRBJ2-2, with D unclear. In germline, CDR1 is SGHDN, CDR2 FVKESK. With 2 bases removed from V and 1 base from J, the gap between germline ends came to 5 bases. The CDR3 spans 14 residues.

The chain is built from TRBV5-4 and TRBJ2-2, with TRBD1 matching over 10 bases. The CDR3 is 16 residues long. V trimming: 0 bases; J trimming: 6 bases; junction bases outside the gene matches: 5. The germline gives CDR1 SGHNT, CDR2 YYREEE (reference sequence). CDR3 DNA sequence: TGTGCCAGCAGCTTGGCCGACAGGGGGCGGGCCGGGGAGCTGTTTTTT. Its translation: CASSLADRGRAGELFF.

This rearrangement joins TRBV23-1 to TRBJ2-4; 7 bases map to TRBD2. TRBV23-1 is known as an ORF, though its function is uncertain. The CDR3 is 21 residues long. Trimming cost V 0 bases and J 3 bases; bases outside gene matches: 20. For the CDR3, the DNA is TGCGCCAGCAGTCAATCCCTACCTTTAGCGGGCCATATTGGGGGCAAAAACATTCAGTACTTC. This translates into CASSQSLPLAGHIGGKNIQYF.

J is TRBJ1-2 and V is TRBV30, with D perhaps matching TRBD1 (6 bases). Germline V gene data show CDR1 as GTSNPN and CDR2 as SVGIG (reference sequence). The V gene lost 2 bases and the J gene lost 5 bases, with 12 bases spanning the gap. There are 13 residues in the CDR3. The DNA of the CDR3 is TGTGCCTGGAGTCCAGGGGAGGGGTATGGCTACACCTTC. This gives the protein CAWSPGEGYGYTF.

The chain recombines TRBV3-1 (or the pseudogene TRBV3-2) with TRBJ2-3; D ambiguous. The CDR3 covers 15 residues. The V gene's germline CDR1 is LGHDT and CDR2 YNNKEL (reference sequence). Trimming removed 0 bases from V and 1 base from J, with 8 bases in between. CDR3 region: CASSQDSTGTDTQYF. CDR3 in DNA: TGTGCCAGCAGCCAAGATAGTACGGGCACAGATACGCAGTATTTT.

This chain joins TRBV29-1 and TRBJ2-1; maybe TRBD2 (5 bases). The V gene's germline CDR1 is SQVTM and CDR2 ANQGSEA. The CDR3 totals 13 residues. Trimming shortened V by 5 bases and J by 9 bases, and 17 bases separated the two germline ends. The CDR3 bases are TGCAGCGTTCGGACCGTAGCTCGGGGTGAGCAGTTCTTC. As protein: CSVRTVARGEQFF.

The chain links TRBV7-3 to TRBJ2-1, with D tentatively TRBD1 (6 bases). Trimming removed 6 bases at V and 8 bases at J, with 17 bases between. The CDR3 spans 14 residues. Germline V CDR1 and CDR2: SGHTA, FQGTGA. The CDR3 region is CASRSNRDNYEQFF. CDR3 in DNA: TGTGCCAGCAGATCTAACCGGGACAACTATGAGCAGTTCTTC.

The chain has TRBV10-2 and TRBJ1-5, with 8 bases matching TRBD1. This CDR3 has 14 residues. Germline V lookup: CDR1 WSHSY, CDR2 SAAADI. The V and J ends lost 2 bases and 5 bases, in that order; junction bases with no gene match: 2. CDR3 nucleotide sequence: TGCGCCAGCAGTGAGCCAGGGGGCCATCAGCCCCAGCATTTT. This encodes CASSEPGGHQPQHF.

The chain employs TRBV11-2 and TRBJ2-3; 10 positions agree with TRBD2. The CDR3 totals 15 residues. The V segment lost 8 bases and the J segment 4 bases; nucleotides outside the gene matches: 9. The V gene's germline CDR1 is SGHAT and CDR2 FQNNGV. This CDR3 is CASGRLAGDPDTQYF. The CDR3 DNA reads TGTGCCAGCGGGCGTCTAGCGGGAGACCCAGATACGCAGTATTTT.

The gene calls are TRBV11-2 and TRBJ1-5; D possibly corresponds to TRBD1 (5 bases). This CDR3 region has 15 residues. Germline V gene lookup returns CDR1 SGHAT and CDR2 FQNNGV. Trimming cost V 3 bases and J 0 bases, with 9 bases left between them. CDR3 DNA sequence: TGTGCCAGCAGCTTGGACACTTATAGCAATCAGCCCCAGCATTTT. Encoded protein: CASSLDTYSNQPQHF. The full variable domain, its missing parts supplied by reference TRBV11-2 and TRBJ1-5, is EAGVAQSPRYKIIEKRQSVAFWCNPISGHATLYWYQQILGQGPKLLIQFQNNGVVDDSQLPKDRFSAERLKGVDSTLKIQPAKLEDSAVYLCASSLDTYSNQPQHFGDGTRLSIL.

The chain links TRBV2 to TRBJ1-2; weak D call: TRBD1 (5 bases). Germline V CDR1 and CDR2: SNHLY, FYNNEI. The CDR3 is made up of 15 amino acids. V lost 1 base, J lost 8 bases, and 17 bases lay in between. CDR3 DNA sequence: TGTGCCAGCAGTGAAGAGGGCAGGGTAGTGTGGGGCTACACCTTC. Amino acids: CASSEEGRVVWGYTF.

The chain has TRBV29-1 and TRBJ2-7; the match to TRBD2 covers 7 bases. Losses at the gene ends were 6 bases for V and 4 bases for J; bases not matched to a gene: 6. This CDR3 has 12 amino acids. Germline V gene sequence: CDR1 SQVTM, CDR2 ANQGSEA. CDR3 in amino acids: CSVGGSGYEQYF. The CDR3 bases are TGCAGCGTGGGCGGGAGTGGATACGAGCAGTACTTC.

The gene calls are TRBV4-1 and TRBJ2-2; 8 bases fit TRBD2. This CDR3 comprises 17 residues. Trimming cost V 1 base and J 1 base; bases outside gene matches: 5. CDR1 is MGHRA and CDR2 is YSYEKL in the germline V gene. The CDR3 loop reads CASSQVVAGLNTGELFF. CDR3 coding DNA: TGCGCCAGCAGCCAAGTAGTAGCGGGGCTGAACACCGGGGAGCTGTTTTTT.

J is TRBJ1-5 and V is TRBV2, with TRBD1 identical over 9 bases. From germline, CDR1 is SNHLY and CDR2 FYNNEI. The CDR3 is made up of 14 amino acids. Unmatched junction bases numbered 9, after V lost 8 bases and J lost 7 bases. The CDR3 reads CASSPVTGGQPQHF. The DNA for the CDR3 is TGTGCCAGCTCCCCGGTCACAGGGGGCCAGCCCCAGCATTTT.

The chain carries TRBV2 and TRBJ2-7, with 12 bases aligning to TRBD1. Losses at the gene ends were 6 bases for V and 6 bases for J; bases not matched to a gene: 6. CDR1 and CDR2 (germline): SNHLY, FYNNEI. The CDR3 sequence is 14 residues long. CDR3 sequence reads: CASRRGDRGLEQYF. In nucleotides, the CDR3 is TGTGCCAGCAGACGTGGGGACAGGGGGCTCGAGCAGTACTTC. Full variable domain (missing parts from reference TRBV2 and TRBJ2-7): EPEVTQTPSHQVTQMGQEVILRCVPISNHLYFYWYRQILGQKVEFLVSFYNNEISEKSEIFDDQFSVERPDGSNFTLKIRSTKLEDSAMYFCASRRGDRGLEQYFGPGTRLTVT.

The chain employs TRBV6-6 and TRBJ2-1, with TRBD2 identical over 13 bases. This CDR3 is built from 18 residues. CDR1 and CDR2 from the germline V gene are MNHNY and SVGAGI (reference sequence). The J segment lost 2 bases and the V segment lost 5 bases, leaving 9 bases of the junction unmatched. The CDR3 region is CASSLGGTSGNTYNEQFF. The CDR3 DNA reads as TGTGCCAGCAGTCTAGGTGGGACTAGCGGGAATACCTACAATGAGCAGTTCTTC.

The chain employs TRBV11-2 and TRBJ1-6, with D unresolved. Germline V lookup: CDR1 SGHAT, CDR2 FQNNGV. The CDR3 totals 14 residues. Trimming shortened V by 1 base and J by 8 bases, and 9 bases separated the two germline ends. The CDR3 DNA is TGTGCCAGCAGCTTAGTAGAGCAAGATTCACCCCTCCACTTT. Translated, it gives CASSLVEQDSPLHF.